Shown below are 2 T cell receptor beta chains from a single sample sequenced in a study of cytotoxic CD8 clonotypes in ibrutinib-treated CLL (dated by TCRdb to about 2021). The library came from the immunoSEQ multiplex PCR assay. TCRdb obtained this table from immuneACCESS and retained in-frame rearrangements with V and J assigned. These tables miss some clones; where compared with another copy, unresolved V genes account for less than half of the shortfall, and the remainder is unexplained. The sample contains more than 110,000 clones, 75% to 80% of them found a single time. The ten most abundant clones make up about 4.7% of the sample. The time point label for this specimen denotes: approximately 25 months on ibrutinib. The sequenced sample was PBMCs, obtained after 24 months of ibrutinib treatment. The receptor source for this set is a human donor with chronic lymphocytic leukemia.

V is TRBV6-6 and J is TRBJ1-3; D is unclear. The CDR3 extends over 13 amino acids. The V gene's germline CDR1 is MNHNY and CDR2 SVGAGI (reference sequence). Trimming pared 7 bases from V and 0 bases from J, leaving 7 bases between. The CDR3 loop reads CASNPDSGNTIYF. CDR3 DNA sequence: TGTGCCAGCAACCCCGACTCTGGAAACACCATATATTTT.

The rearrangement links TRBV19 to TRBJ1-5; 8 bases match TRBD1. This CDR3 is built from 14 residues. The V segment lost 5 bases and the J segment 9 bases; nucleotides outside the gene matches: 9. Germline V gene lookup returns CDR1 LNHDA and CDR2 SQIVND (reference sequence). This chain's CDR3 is CASSPQGAEAPQHF. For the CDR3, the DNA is TGTGCCAGTAGTCCGCAGGGGGCCGAGGCGCCCCAGCATTTT.